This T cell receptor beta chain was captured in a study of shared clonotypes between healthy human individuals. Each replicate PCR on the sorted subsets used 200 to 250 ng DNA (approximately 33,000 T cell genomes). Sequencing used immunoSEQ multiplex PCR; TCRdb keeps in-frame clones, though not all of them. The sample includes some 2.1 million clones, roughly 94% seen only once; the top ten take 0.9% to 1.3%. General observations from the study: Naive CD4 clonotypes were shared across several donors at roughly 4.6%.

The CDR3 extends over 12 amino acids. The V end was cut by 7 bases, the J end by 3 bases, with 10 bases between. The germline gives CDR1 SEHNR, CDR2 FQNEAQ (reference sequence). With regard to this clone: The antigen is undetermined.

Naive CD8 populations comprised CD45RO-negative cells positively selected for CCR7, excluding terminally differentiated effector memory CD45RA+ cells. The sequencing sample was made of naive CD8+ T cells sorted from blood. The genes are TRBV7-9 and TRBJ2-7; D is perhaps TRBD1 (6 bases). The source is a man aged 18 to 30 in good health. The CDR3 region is CASTGQHYEQYF. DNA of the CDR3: TGTGCCAGCACTGGACAGCACTACGAGCAGTACTTC.